The source of this T cell receptor beta chain is a study of human T cells and chemical hapten exposure. This clonotype was recorded many times. Lacking the conserved final phenylalanine or tryptophan, this CDR3 likely reflects a read error. No DNA is shown, since the ends of the CDR3 on it are uncertain; the CDR3 is the one TCRdb lists. The time point denotes: patch test 2, 6 weeks after DPC sensitization. Treatment here: therapeutic diphenylcyclopropenone sensitization with weekly scalp DPC. A single record per CDR3 protein comes from TCRdb applying MiXCR to the RACE reads. Of roughly 69,000 distinct CDR3 sequences detected, around a tenth appear once; the ten largest clones hold around 6.8%. Germline assignment: CDR1 WSHSY and CDR2 SAAADI. The CDR3 is made up of 13 amino acids, end residues included.

This specimen consisted of whole blood, obtained in connection with sensitization to the hapten diphenylcyclopropenone (DPC). The clonotype originates from a woman in her forties or fifties with alopecia areata. Some clones in this sample may be carry-over from other donors' samples. The rearrangement links TRBV10-2 to TRBJ2-5. This CDR3 is CASSESGTIQMYL.